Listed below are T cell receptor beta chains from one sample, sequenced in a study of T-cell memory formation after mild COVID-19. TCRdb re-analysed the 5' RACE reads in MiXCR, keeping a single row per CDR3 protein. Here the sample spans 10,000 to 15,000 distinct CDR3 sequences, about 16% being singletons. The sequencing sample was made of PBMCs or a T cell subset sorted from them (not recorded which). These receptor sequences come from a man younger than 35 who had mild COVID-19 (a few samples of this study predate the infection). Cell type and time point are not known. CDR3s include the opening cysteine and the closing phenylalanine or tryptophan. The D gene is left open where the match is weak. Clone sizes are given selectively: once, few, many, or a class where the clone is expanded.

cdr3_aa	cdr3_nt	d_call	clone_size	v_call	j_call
CASSVGAGAANTEAFF	TGTGCCAGCAGCGTAGGTGCAGGGGCAGCGAACACTGAAGCTTTCTTT	-	many	TRBV7-6	TRBJ1-1
CAHAGGPGELFF	TGTGCCCACGCGGGGGGGCCCGGGGAGCTGTTTTTT	TRBD2	many	TRBV6-2/TRBV6-3	TRBJ2-2
CASMEGHSNQPQHF	TGTGCCAGCATGGAAGGACATAGCAATCAGCCCCAGCATTTT	-	-	TRBV6-1	TRBJ1-5
CASSSLRDGLYNEQFF	TGTGCCAGCAGCTCCCTCCGGGACGGACTCTACAATGAGCAGTTCTTC	-	many	TRBV13	TRBJ2-1
CASSRTNYGYTF	TGTGCCAGCAGCCGTACTAACTATGGCTACACCTTC	-	many	TRBV7-9	TRBJ1-2
CASSNSGGGPDTQYF	TGTGCCAGCAGTAATAGCGGGGGGGGGCCAGATACGCAGTATTTT	TRBD2	many	TRBV6-5	TRBJ2-3
CASSPPGLPTGETQYF	TGCGCCAGCAGCCCGCCGGGACTACCCACGGGGGAGACCCAGTACTTC	TRBD2	-	TRBV5-1	TRBJ2-5
CASSQGGPITDTQYF	TGTGCCAGCAGCCAAGGAGGCCCAATCACAGATACGCAGTATTTT	-	-	TRBV3-1	TRBJ2-3
CSARRRGGGADTQYF	TGCAGTGCTAGAAGAAGGGGGGGCGGGGCAGATACGCAGTATTTT	-	-	TRBV20-1	TRBJ2-3
CASTIVTVSPATDTQYF	TGTGCCAGCACAATAGTTACGGTATCGCCGGCGACAGATACGCAGTATTTT	-	few	TRBV11-2	TRBJ2-3
CASLDLRTGDTEAFF	TGTGCCAGTCTAGATTTGAGGACGGGGGATACTGAAGCTTTCTTT	-	-	TRBV19	TRBJ1-1
CASSATGTGLYEQYF	TGTGCCAGCAGCGCCACCGGGACAGGGCTATACGAGCAGTACTTC	TRBD1	many	TRBV7-2	TRBJ2-7
CASSLVRKPETQYF	TGTGCCAGCAGCTTAGTTCGAAAACCGGAGACCCAGTACTTC	-	many	TRBV7-9	TRBJ2-5
CASRRLAADTGELFF	TGCGCCAGCAGGCGACTAGCGGCTGACACCGGGGAGCTGTTTTTT	TRBD2	many	TRBV4-1	TRBJ2-2
CASISEPSRDTQYF	TGTGCCAGCATAAGTGAGCCGTCTAGGGATACGCAGTATTTT	-	-	TRBV2	TRBJ2-3
CASSEGWEANGYTF	TGTGCCAGCAGTGAGGGTTGGGAAGCGAATGGCTACACCTTC	-	many	TRBV6-1	TRBJ1-2
CASSQGGYEQYF	TGTGCCAGCAGCCAAGGCGGTTACGAGCAGTACTTC	-	few	TRBV3-1	TRBJ2-7
CASTPRQPKTLDTGELFF	TGTGCCTCGACTCCTCGACAGCCCAAAACCTTGGACACCGGGGAGCTGTTTTTT	-	many	TRBV6-2/TRBV6-3	TRBJ2-2
CASRRDLFAFF	TGTGCCAGCAGACGGGACCTATTTGCGTTCTTC	-	few	TRBV12-3/TRBV12-4	TRBJ2-1
CASSTRGWDTEAFF	TGTGCCAGCAGCACCAGGGGGTGGGACACTGAAGCTTTCTTT	TRBD1	many	TRBV7-6	TRBJ1-1
CASSLMGDTEAFF	TGTGCCAGCAGTTTAATGGGGGACACTGAAGCTTTCTTT	-	few	TRBV28	TRBJ1-1
CASRDRGGDYNEQFF	TGTGCCAGCCGGGACCGGGGGGGGGACTACAATGAGCAGTTCTTC	TRBD2	-	TRBV7-3	TRBJ2-1
CASSFGDRAFQPQHF	TGTGCCAGTAGTTTCGGTGACAGGGCCTTTCAGCCCCAGCATTTT	TRBD1	-	TRBV19	TRBJ1-5
CASARSSGYYNEQFF	TGTGCCAGCGCGAGGTCCTCGGGGTACTACAATGAGCAGTTCTTC	-	-	TRBV7-7	TRBJ2-1
CASSSHGGTRDQPQHF	TGTGCCAGCAGCTCCCACGGTGGAACTAGGGATCAGCCCCAGCATTTT	-	-	TRBV6-5	TRBJ1-5
CASSLGIGQGYWGTDTQYF	TGTGCCAGCAGCCTTGGGATCGGACAGGGGTATTGGGGCACAGATACGCAGTATTTT	TRBD1	-	TRBV7-3	TRBJ2-3
CASRLAGGADTQYF	TGTGCCAGCAGGCTAGCGGGGGGTGCAGATACGCAGTATTTT	TRBD2	-	TRBV28	TRBJ2-3
CATGRYEQYF	TGTGCCACCGGACGGTACGAGCAGTACTTC	-	few	TRBV27	TRBJ2-7
CASSAGTGGRYEQYF	TGTGCCAGCAGCGCCGGGACAGGGGGAAGGTACGAGCAGTACTTC	TRBD1	few	TRBV9	TRBJ2-7
CASSQDRGPQETQYF	TGTGCCAGCAGTCAGGACAGGGGACCACAAGAGACCCAGTACTTC	TRBD1	-	TRBV6-2/TRBV6-3	TRBJ2-5
CASSQDQAGPFAGELFF	TGTGCCAGCAGCCAAGACCAAGCGGGGCCCTTCGCCGGGGAGCTGTTTTTT	TRBD2	many	TRBV4-2	TRBJ2-2
CASSGFGASYNEQFF	TGTGCCAGCAGCGGCTTCGGGGCTTCCTACAATGAGCAGTTCTTC	-	many	TRBV9	TRBJ2-1
CASSSGTVYSYNEQFF	TGCGCCAGCAGCTCCGGGACAGTCTACTCCTACAATGAGCAGTTCTTC	TRBD1	many	TRBV5-1	TRBJ2-1
CASRVWDGPLEKLFF	TGTGCCAGCAGGGTGTGGGACGGGCCCCTTGAAAAACTGTTTTTT	-	-	TRBV11-2	TRBJ1-4
CASSPLPTGAGSPLHF	TGTGCCAGCAGCCCCCTACCGACAGGGGCGGGTTCACCCCTCCACTTT	TRBD1	many	TRBV7-2	TRBJ1-6
CASSSSGGREFGYTF	TGTGCCAGCAGCTCTTCAGGGGGCCGGGAGTTTGGCTACACCTTC	TRBD1	-	TRBV7-8	TRBJ1-2
CASSWATSGEYNEQFF	TGTGCCAGCAGTTGGGCTACTAGCGGGGAGTACAATGAGCAGTTCTTC	TRBD2	many	TRBV28	TRBJ2-1
CASSWGGTDTQYF	TGTGCCAGCAGCTGGGGGGGAACAGATACGCAGTATTTT	TRBD2	few	TRBV7-2	TRBJ2-3
CASRAHGTARGTGELFF	TGTGCCAGCAGGGCCCACGGGACTGCTCGTGGCACCGGGGAGCTGTTTTTT	-	many	TRBV2	TRBJ2-2
CAITDRGARVRFF	TGTGCCATCACCGACCGGGGGGCCAGGGTAAGGTTCTTC	-	-	TRBV10-3	TRBJ2-1
CASRRETVPNQPQHF	TGCGCCAGCAGGCGGGAGACAGTCCCCAATCAGCCCCAGCATTTT	-	-	TRBV5-1	TRBJ1-5
CASSDTMETQYF	TGTGCCAGCAGCGATACGATGGAGACCCAGTACTTC	-	many	TRBV7-2	TRBJ2-5
CASSYSAGADTEAFF	TGTGCCAGCAGTTACTCGGCAGGGGCGGACACTGAAGCTTTCTTT	-	many	TRBV6-5	TRBJ1-1
CASSLRLAGGQETQYF	TGCGCCAGCAGCCTACGACTAGCGGGGGGACAAGAGACCCAGTACTTC	TRBD2	-	TRBV5-1	TRBJ2-5
CASSSGGLTGELFF	TGTGCCAGCAGCAGCGGGGGGCTTACCGGGGAGCTGTTTTTT	TRBD2	few	TRBV9	TRBJ2-2
CASRTTGLTNYEQYF	TGTGCCAGCAGGACGACGGGACTGACTAACTACGAGCAGTACTTC	-	few	TRBV11-2	TRBJ2-7
CASSLRSSYGYTF	TGTGCCAGCAGTTTGAGGTCCTCATATGGCTACACCTTC	-	few	TRBV5-6	TRBJ1-2
CASSNPTGYTF	TGTGCCAGCTCTAACCCGACAGGCTACACCTTC	-	-	TRBV6-1	TRBJ1-2
CASRMIPGTGSYEQYF	TGTGCCAGCAGGATGATACCGGGGACAGGTTCGTACGAGCAGTACTTC	TRBD1	few	TRBV6-5	TRBJ2-7
CASNTGVKTQYF	TGTGCCAGCAACACAGGGGTTAAGACGCAGTATTTT	TRBD1	many	TRBV12-3/TRBV12-4	TRBJ2-3
CASSHHNEQFF	TGCGCCAGCAGCCATCACAATGAGCAGTTCTTC	-	-	TRBV4-1	TRBJ2-1
CASSLWAGTSAYIQYF	TGTGCCAGCAGTTTATGGGCCGGGACTAGTGCTTACATTCAGTACTTC	TRBD2	many	TRBV28	TRBJ2-4
CATTGIGSYNSPLHF	TGTGCCACCACAGGGATTGGCTCCTATAATTCACCCCTCCACTTT	-	many	TRBV6-5	TRBJ1-6
CASSLGSGVNTGELFF	TGTGCCAGCAGCTTAGGCTCGGGGGTCAACACCGGGGAGCTGTTTTTT	-	medium-sized	TRBV7-8	TRBJ2-2